This T cell receptor (beta chain) was sequenced in a study of blood T cell repertoires in COVID-19. For the study at large: Donors in the United States, Italy and Spain gave samples during acute or convalescent COVID-19. PBMCs, B-cell-depleted T cells, or T cells were the source of the cDNA or gDNA that made up the material.

In the study's own analysis: Amplification from reference gene primers served as the basis for estimated nucleated cell counts. Sequencing was performed with immunoSEQ multiplex PCR; in TCRdb, only in-frame clones are kept and a portion is missing. V, J and clone size are those of that table, while D and trimming were read from the DNA. The sample contains 180,000 or so clones, about nine tenths of which appear only once. The CDR3 length is 12 residues. The germline gives CDR1 SGHAT, CDR2 FQDESV (reference sequence). V was cut by 1 base and J by 8 bases, with 8 bases left in between. This clone was detected ten times or more.

V usage is TRBV11-1 and J usage is TRBJ1-1; tentatively, D is TRBD1 (6 bases). The sequencing sample was made of peripheral blood. The receptor was isolated from a middle-aged man with acute or convalescent COVID-19. The CDR3 loop reads CASSLDREEAFF. CDR3 DNA: TGTGCCAGCAGCTTAGACAGGGAAGAAGCTTTCTTT.